Below are 8 T cell receptor beta chains sequenced from a single sample in a study of monozygotic twins with inflammatory bowel disease (dated 2019 in TCRdb). Libraries were built with 5' RACE. Data came from an Illumina HiSeq 2500. With the reads reprocessed by TCRdb, a single entry stands for each CDR3 protein sequence and no DNA is reported. This specimen's table enumerates around 380,000 distinct CDR3 sequences. The top ten constitute around 2.4% of the sample. Sequenced input: blood. Receptors originate from a human donor with ulcerative colitis or Crohn's disease, or a healthy co-twin of an affected twin (not recorded which).

V usage is TRBV6-1 and J usage is TRBJ1-2; TCRdb's D call, TRBD1, is unchecked because there is no DNA. The germline CDR1 and CDR2 sequences are MNHNS and SASEGT. The CDR3 extends over 15 amino acids. The CDR3 loop is CASLPRGLGYYGYTF.

This chain links TRBV7-3 with TRBJ2-7; the TCRdb D gene call, TRBD1, has no DNA to confirm it. From germline, CDR1 is SGHTA and CDR2 FQGTGA. CDR3 length: 13 residues. The CDR3 is CASSTRTGDEQYF.

The rearrangement links TRBV5-1 to TRBJ1-2; TCRdb outputs TRBD1, but without DNA this stays unchecked. The length of the CDR3 is 14 residues. CDR1 and CDR2 (germline): SGHRS, YFSETQ. The CDR3 is CASSLEGTSYGYTF.

This chain links TRBV21-1 with TRBJ2-3; checking the TCRdb D call of TRBD1 is not possible without DNA. TRBV21-1 is labeled a pseudogene. The CDR3 consists of 17 residues. This CDR3 is CASSKLDRATSTDTQYF.

The gene calls are TRBV28 and TRBJ1-4; checking the TCRdb D call of TRBD1 is not possible without DNA. This CDR3 has 14 amino acids. Germline V lookup: CDR1 MDHEN, CDR2 SYDVKM. CDR3 protein: CASSFDRLNEKLFF.

This chain uses TRBV20-1 with TRBJ1-5; the D gene TCRdb calls, TRBD1, cannot be checked with no DNA. The CDR3 totals 13 residues. Germline V gene sequence: CDR1 DFQATT, CDR2 SNEGSKA (reference sequence). Here the CDR3 reads CSANRGTDQPQHF.

The chain links TRBV5-5 to TRBJ1-5. The CDR3 loop spans 12 amino acids. Germline CDR1 and CDR2: SGHKS and YYEKEE (reference sequence). The CDR3 is CASSFANQPQHF.

The chain combines TRBV28 with TRBJ2-1. Per the germline V gene, CDR1 is MDHEN and CDR2 is SYDVKM. This CDR3 contains 14 residues. The CDR3 reads CASSYQQMGNEQFF.